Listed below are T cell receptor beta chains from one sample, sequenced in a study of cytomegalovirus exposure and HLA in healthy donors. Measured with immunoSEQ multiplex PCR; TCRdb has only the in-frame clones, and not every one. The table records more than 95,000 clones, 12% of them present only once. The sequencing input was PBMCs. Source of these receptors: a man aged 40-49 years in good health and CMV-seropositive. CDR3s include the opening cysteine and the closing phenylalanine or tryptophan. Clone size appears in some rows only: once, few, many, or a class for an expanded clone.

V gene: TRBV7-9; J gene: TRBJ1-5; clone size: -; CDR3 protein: CASSPDSFYQPQHF
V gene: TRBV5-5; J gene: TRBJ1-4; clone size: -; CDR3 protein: CASSLDRENEKLFF
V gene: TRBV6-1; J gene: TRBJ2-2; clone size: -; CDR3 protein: CASSEAFTGELFF
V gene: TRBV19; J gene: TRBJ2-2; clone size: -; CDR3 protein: CASSIVRVNTGELFF
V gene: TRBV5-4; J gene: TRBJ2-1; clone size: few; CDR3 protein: CASSLILDSASLKFF
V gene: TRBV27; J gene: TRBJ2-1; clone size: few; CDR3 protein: CASSLSSQGYNEQFF
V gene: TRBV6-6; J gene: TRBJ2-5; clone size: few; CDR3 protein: CASRTRAIQETQYF
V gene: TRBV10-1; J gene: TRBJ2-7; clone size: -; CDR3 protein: CASSDDRGAWYEQYF
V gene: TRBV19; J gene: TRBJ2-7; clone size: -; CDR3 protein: CASSGGQANYEQYF
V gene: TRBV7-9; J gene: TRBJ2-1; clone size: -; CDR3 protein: CASSSKVHIAGRNEQFF
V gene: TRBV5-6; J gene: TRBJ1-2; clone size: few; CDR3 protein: CASSAGQLYGYTF
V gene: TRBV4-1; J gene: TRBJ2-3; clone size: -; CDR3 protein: CASSQDSGWTDTQYF
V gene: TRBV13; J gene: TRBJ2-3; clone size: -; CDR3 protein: CASSRGLRADTQYF
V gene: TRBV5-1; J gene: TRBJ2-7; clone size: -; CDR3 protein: CASSLGLAGVDEQYF
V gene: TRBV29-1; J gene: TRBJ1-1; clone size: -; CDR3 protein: CSVADRGPNTEAFF
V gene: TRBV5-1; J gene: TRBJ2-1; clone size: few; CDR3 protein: CASRGQGAGNEQFF
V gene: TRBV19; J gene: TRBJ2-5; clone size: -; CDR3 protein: CASSTSGGEETQYF
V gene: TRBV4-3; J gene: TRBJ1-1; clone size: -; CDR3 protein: CASSQDGNFQGKNTEAFF
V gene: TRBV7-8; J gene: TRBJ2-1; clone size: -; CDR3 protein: CASSLDSSYRGNEQFF
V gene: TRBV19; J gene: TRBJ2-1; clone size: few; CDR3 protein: CASSIGLAGGPSYNEQFF
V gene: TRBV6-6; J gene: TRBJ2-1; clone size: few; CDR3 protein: CASSYVISGGGEQFF
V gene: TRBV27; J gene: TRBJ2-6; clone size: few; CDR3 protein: CASRRGLAGVPGANVLTF
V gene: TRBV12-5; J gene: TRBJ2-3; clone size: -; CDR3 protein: CASALDRPTDTQYF
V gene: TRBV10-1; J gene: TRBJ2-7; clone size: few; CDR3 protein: CASSEGLSVNYEQYF
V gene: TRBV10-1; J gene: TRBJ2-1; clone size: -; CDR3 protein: CASSFGGPLYNEQFF
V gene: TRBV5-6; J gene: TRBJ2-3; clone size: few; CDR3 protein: CASSLRGTSTDTQYF
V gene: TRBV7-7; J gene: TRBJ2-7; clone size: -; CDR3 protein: CASSLALASNEQYF
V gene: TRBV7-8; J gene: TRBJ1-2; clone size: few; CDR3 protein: CASSLAANTANYGYTF
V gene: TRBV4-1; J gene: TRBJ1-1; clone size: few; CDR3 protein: CASSQGRAGGTEAFF
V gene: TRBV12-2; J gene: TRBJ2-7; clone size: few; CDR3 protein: CASRLAFWTSGRHEQYF